The rows below give T cell receptor beta chains drawn from one sample of a study of blood T cell repertoires in COVID-19. Sequenced by immunoSEQ multiplex PCR; TCRdb stores in-frame clones only, minus some. Among about 240,000 clones, around 88% were seen once, and the ten largest hold less than 4%. The sequenced material came from PBMCs or T cells enriched from blood (not recorded which). The origin of the receptors is a woman aged 40 to 55 with acute COVID-19. CDR3s include the opening cysteine and the closing phenylalanine or tryptophan. Fields, in order: clone size, D gene, V gene, J gene, CDR3 protein, CDR3 DNA. A D gene is named only where the DNA matches it firmly. Some rows mark clone size as missing; the rest say once, few, many or name a class of expanded clone.

-	-	TRBV18	TRBJ2-1	CASSPTPGNEQFF	TGTGCCAGCTCACCAACCCCCGGGAATGAGCAGTTCTTC
-	TRBD2	TRBV9	TRBJ2-3	CASSVGEREYTDTQYF	TGTGCCAGCAGCGTAGGAGAGCGGGAATACACAGATACGCAGTATTTT
-	TRBD1	TRBV7-3	TRBJ1-5	CASSLIRRDRDYQPQHF	TGTGCCAGCAGCTTGATTAGGAGGGACAGGGATTATCAGCCCCAGCATTTT
-	TRBD1	TRBV29-1	TRBJ1-1	CSVDRTGANTEAFF	TGCAGCGTTGACCGGACAGGAGCAAACACTGAAGCTTTCTTT
-	TRBD1	TRBV5-1	TRBJ2-5	CASTPGTAQETQYF	TGCGCCAGCACTCCCGGGACAGCGCAAGAGACCCAGTACTTC
-	-	TRBV27	TRBJ1-1	CASSTTENTEAFF	TGTGCCAGCAGTACGACAGAGAACACTGAAGCTTTCTTT
-	TRBD2	TRBV7-3	TRBJ2-7	CASSREGLALSYEQYF	TGTGCCAGCAGCCGCGAGGGACTAGCGCTATCCTACGAGCAGTACTTC
-	-	TRBV11-3	TRBJ2-3	CASSLPLSDTQYF	TGTGCCAGCAGCTTACCCCTCTCGGATACGCAGTATTTT
-	-	TRBV27	TRBJ1-2	CASSLRGIGGYTF	TGTGCCAGCAGTTTGAGAGGGATTGGTGGCTACACCTTC
-	TRBD2	TRBV7-6	TRBJ2-3	CASSLAGGGRSTDTQYF	TGTGCCAGCAGCTTAGCGGGGGGCGGGAGGTCCACAGATACGCAGTATTTT
-	-	TRBV4-1	TRBJ1-5	CASSQDRQGNQPQHF	TGCGCCAGCAGCCAAGATCGGCAGGGGAATCAGCCCCAGCATTTT
-	-	TRBV7-2	TRBJ2-7	CASSSDEDLSSDF	TGTGCCAGCAGCTCCGACGAGGATTTGTCCTCAGATTTC
-	TRBD1	TRBV2	TRBJ2-2	CASTGQGNTGELFF	TGTGCCAGCACCGGACAGGGCAACACCGGGGAGCTGTTTTTT
-	TRBD1	TRBV5-6	TRBJ2-2	CASSPDRGRDTGELFF	TGTGCCAGCAGCCCGGACAGGGGGCGGGACACCGGGGAGCTGTTTTTT
-	TRBD2	TRBV10-2	TRBJ2-3	CASSEGLAGAISYF	TGCGCCAGCAGTGAAGGGCTAGCGGGCGCCATCTCGTATTTT
once	-	TRBV15	TRBJ2-5	CATKTGRGETQYF	TGTGCCACCAAAACAGGGAGGGGGGAGACCCAGTACTTC
-	TRBD2	TRBV24-1	TRBJ2-1	CATSEPTSDDEQFF	TGTGCCACCAGTGAACCCACTAGCGACGATGAGCAGTTCTTC
-	-	TRBV7-8	TRBJ2-7	CASSLGLAGANSYEQYF	TGTGCCAGCAGCTTAGGTCTGGCAGGGGCCAACTCCTACGAGCAGTACTTC
-	-	TRBV4-2	TRBJ2-7	CASSHLDSVDNEQYF	TGTGCCAGCAGCCACTTGGACAGTGTTGACAACGAGCAGTACTTC
-	TRBD1	TRBV7-8	TRBJ2-5	CASTVNRGREETQYF	TGTGCCAGCACCGTAAATAGGGGGCGGGAAGAGACCCAGTACTTC